The 20 T cell receptor beta chains below come from one sample, sequenced in a study of human T cells and chemical hapten exposure. Using its own MiXCR run on the RACE reads, TCRdb lists one record per CDR3 protein. The sample carries more than 75,000 distinct CDR3 sequences, 8.6% recorded once. As for time point: healthy volunteer bleed at 6 weeks. The authors' total RNA extraction used unfractionated whole blood. The sample was whole blood. The receptors shown here come from a male donor in good health. Some clones in this sample may be carry-over from other donors' samples.

This clonotype was observed many times. This chain links TRBV5-6 with TRBJ2-1; 13 bases align to TRBD2. Germline CDR1 and CDR2: SGHDT and YYEEEE. This CDR3 is 16 amino acids long. The trim removed 4 bases at V and 9 bases at J, leaving 10 bases unmatched. Here the CDR3 DNA reads TGTGCCAGCAGCACCACGGGACTAGCGGGATTCGGTGAGCAGTTCTTC. Encoded protein: CASSTTGLAGFGEQFF.

This chain links TRBV6-2 or TRBV6-3 with TRBJ1-1; no reliable D call. V lost 2 bases to trimming and J lost 1 base, with 8 bases between them. CDR1 MNHEY and CDR2 SVGEGT come from the germline V gene. This CDR3 spans 14 amino acids. The CDR3 region is CASSYDQKNTEAFF. Written as DNA, the CDR3 is TGTGCCAGCAGTTACGATCAGAAGAACACTGAAGCTTTCTTT.

V is TRBV10-3 and J is TRBJ2-7; D unclear. Trimming shortened V by 0 bases and J by 2 bases, and 14 bases separated the two germline ends. The CDR3 covers 16 residues. Germline V gives CDR1 ENHRY, CDR2 SYGVKD. The CDR3 here is CAISESVPERAYEQYF. The CDR3 DNA sequence: TGTGCCATCAGTGAGTCGGTTCCAGAACGAGCCTACGAGCAGTACTTC.

This rearrangement joins TRBV2 to TRBJ2-3, with no clear D. The CDR3 spans 16 residues. Per germline, CDR1 SNHLY and CDR2 FYNNEI. Trimming removed 1 base from V and 2 bases from J, with 13 bases in between. CDR3 coding DNA: TGTGCCAGCAGTGAAGAGGGTCTGTTTTTCACAGATACGCAGTATTTT. The encoded protein is CASSEEGLFFTDTQYF.

The table lists this clonotype with many counts. In nucleotides, the CDR3 is TGCAGTGCTAGCTCGACTAGTATTCCAGATACGCAGTATTTT. This codes for CSASSTSIPDTQYF. The chain joins TRBV20-1 to TRBJ2-3, with D tentatively TRBD2 (6 bases). The CDR3 runs to 14 residues. V was shortened by 3 bases and J by 4 bases, with 14 bases between the two germline ends. The germline V gene encodes CDR1 DFQATT and CDR2 SNEGSKA (reference sequence).

This clonotype came up a few times. V usage is TRBV9 and J usage is TRBJ1-6; tentatively, D is TRBD1 (5 bases). V gave up 4 bases and J gave up 7 bases, with 24 bases separating them. Germline CDR1 and CDR2: SGDLS and YYNGEE. The CDR3 is 18 residues long. The CDR3 reads CASSIRDRAPGENSPLHF. As DNA, the CDR3 is TGTGCCAGCAGCATACGAGACAGAGCCCCGGGTGAGAATTCACCCCTCCACTTT.

This clonotype has more than one count but fewer than ten. The V gene is TRBV10-3, the J gene TRBJ2-3, with D tentatively TRBD1 (6 bases). Germline V gene data show CDR1 as ENHRY and CDR2 as SYGVKD. V lost 7 bases to trimming and J lost 0 bases, with 8 bases between them. There are 13 residues in the CDR3. CDR3 in amino acids: CAITGESTDTQYF. CDR3 DNA: TGTGCCATCACAGGGGAGAGCACAGATACGCAGTATTTT.

This clonotype was observed a handful of times. V gene TRBV4-1 combines with J gene TRBJ2-7, with D perhaps TRBD1 (6 bases). This CDR3 is built from 13 residues. Trimming took 0 bases from V and 4 from J, leaving 7 bases between them. Looked up from germline, CDR1 is MGHRA and CDR2 is YSYEKL. The CDR3 DNA follows: TGCGCCAGCAGCCAAGAACAGGGATACGAGCAGTACTTC. As protein: CASSQEQGYEQYF.

This clonotype turned up a few times. The chain combines TRBV20-1 with TRBJ2-7; 12 bases line up with TRBD2. J was trimmed by 2 bases and V by 4 bases; bases with no gene match: 12. The CDR3 loop spans 17 amino acids. Germline assignment: CDR1 DFQATT and CDR2 SNEGSKA (reference sequence). The CDR3 bases are TGCAGTGCTAAGACTCTAGCGGGGGGGATGAGAACCTACGAGCAGTACTTC. Its protein product is CSAKTLAGGMRTYEQYF.

This clonotype showed up many times. This chain joins TRBV7-3 and TRBJ2-5; maybe TRBD1 (6 bases). Germline loops: CDR1 SGHTA, CDR2 FQGTGA. CDR3 size: 14 residues. V gave up 5 bases and J gave up 3 bases, with 13 bases separating them. CDR3 sequence reads: CASSQGGSEETQYF. CDR3 in DNA: TGTGCCAGCAGCCAAGGGGGTTCGGAAGAGACCCAGTACTTC.

The chain carries TRBV10-2 and TRBJ1-2; unclear D gene. Germline V gene sequence: CDR1 WSHSY, CDR2 SAAADI. Between the trimmed V and J ends, which lost 2 bases and 5 bases, there was a span of 9 bases. This CDR3 comprises 13 residues. In DNA, the CDR3 is TGCGCCAGCAGTGAGACACCCGCATATGGCTACACCTTC. Residues: CASSETPAYGYTF.

This clonotype was seen at least ten times. The chain joins TRBV14 to TRBJ2-5; no clear D gene. Between the trimmed V and J ends, which lost 0 bases and 2 bases, there was a span of 7 bases. Germline V gene data show CDR1 as SGHDN and CDR2 as FVKESK. There are 14 residues in the CDR3. The DNA of the CDR3 is TGTGCCAGCAGCCAAGAACCACTTCAAGAGACCCAGTACTTC. Protein sequence: CASSQEPLQETQYF.

There are many counts of this clonotype. This chain uses TRBV6-1 with TRBJ2-2; TRBD2 matches at 10 bases. This CDR3 region has 17 residues. After removal of 6 bases from V and 0 bases from J, the junction contained 7 bases not matched to a gene. From germline, CDR1 is MNHNS and CDR2 SASEGT. The CDR3 nucleotides are TGTGCCAGCAGGGAGCTAGCGGGAGCCTCGAACACCGGGGAGCTGTTTTTT. The encoded protein is CASRELAGASNTGELFF.

This clonotype was detected only a few times. The chain combines TRBV6-5 with TRBJ2-7, with 7 nucleotides matching TRBD2. CDR1 is MNHEY, CDR2 SVGAGI, per germline. The CDR3 totals 15 residues. V was clipped by 0 bases and J by 1 base; unmatched bases: 3. CDR3: CASSYSGTNSYEQYF. The CDR3 DNA sequence: TGTGCCAGCAGTTACTCGGGGACTAATTCCTACGAGCAGTACTTC.

This clonotype was found a few times. The chain combines TRBV12-3 or TRBV12-4 with TRBJ1-5; D remains unclear. The CDR3 is 14 amino acids. The ends were cut back, 5 bases at V and 8 bases at J, with 16 bases in the middle. DNA of the CDR3: TGTGCCAGCAGTCCTCAAAGCGAGCGCGAGCCCCAGCATTTT. Translation: CASSPQSEREPQHF.

This clonotype was counted between two and nine times. The CDR3 loop is CASSAIPRLWGTKNIQYF. The CDR3 nucleotides are TGTGCCAGCAGCGCGATACCCAGGCTATGGGGGACCAAAAACATTCAGTACTTC. The chain links TRBV12-3 or TRBV12-4 to TRBJ2-4; D may correspond to TRBD1 or TRBD2 (5 bases each). Trimming shortened V by 6 bases and J by 2 bases, and 23 bases separated the two germline ends. This CDR3 is 18 amino acids long.

This clonotype was counted only a few times. V gene TRBV6-1 combines with J gene TRBJ2-3; the match to TRBD2 covers 12 bases. The CDR3 is made up of 15 amino acids. In germline, CDR1 is MNHNS, CDR2 SASEGT. V lost 7 bases, J lost 3 bases, and 5 bases stayed unmatched. The CDR3 loop reads CASIRTSGATDTQYF. In nucleotides, the CDR3 is TGTGCCAGCATCAGGACTAGCGGGGCGACAGATACGCAGTATTTT.

The chain recombines TRBV18 with TRBJ2-7; TRBD1 aligns across 9 bases. Germline lookup yields CDR1 KGHSH and CDR2 LQKENI. The CDR3 consists of 15 residues. V shed 2 bases and J 4 bases; nucleotides not matched to a gene: 6. CDR3 sequence (DNA): TGTGCCAGCTCACCAATGCCGGGGACAGGGTACGAGCAGTACTTC. It codes for CASSPMPGTGYEQYF.

The genes are TRBV10-3 and TRBJ2-7, with a weak D call TRBD1 (6 bases). Germline CDR1 reads ENHRY; CDR2 reads SYGVKD. There are 11 residues in the CDR3. V was shortened by 8 bases and J by 6 bases, with 11 bases between the two germline ends. CDR3 sequence reads: CAIRTVVEQYF. In DNA, the CDR3 is TGTGCCATCCGGACAGTTGTCGAGCAGTACTTC.

This clonotype has just a few counts. The V call is TRBV6-1, the J call TRBJ1-1, with a tentative D call TRBD1 (6 bases). Germline V gene sequence: CDR1 MNHNS, CDR2 SASEGT. The CDR3 extends over 14 amino acids. Between the trimmed V and J ends, which lost 2 bases and 2 bases, there was a span of 9 bases. The CDR3 DNA reads TGTGCCAGCAGTGAACAGGGGCGAAACACTGAAGCTTTCTTT. Encoded protein: CASSEQGRNTEAFF.